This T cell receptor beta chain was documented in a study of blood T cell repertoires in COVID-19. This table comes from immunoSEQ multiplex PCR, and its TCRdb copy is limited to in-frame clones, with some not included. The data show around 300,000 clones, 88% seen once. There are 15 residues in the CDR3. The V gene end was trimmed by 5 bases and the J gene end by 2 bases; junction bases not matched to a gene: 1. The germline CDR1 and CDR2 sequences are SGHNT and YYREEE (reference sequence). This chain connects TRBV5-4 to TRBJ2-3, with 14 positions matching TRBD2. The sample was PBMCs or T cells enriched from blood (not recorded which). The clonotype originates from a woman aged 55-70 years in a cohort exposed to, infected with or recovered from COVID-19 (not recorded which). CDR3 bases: TGTGCCAGCAGGACTAGCGGGAGGGTCACAGATACGCAGTATTTT. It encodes CASRTSGRVTDTQYF. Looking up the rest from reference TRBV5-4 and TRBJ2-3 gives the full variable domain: ETGVTQSPTHLIKTRGQQVTLRCSSQSGHNTVSWYQQALGQGPQFIFQYYREEENGRGNFPPRFSGLQFPNYSSELNVNALELDDSALYLCASRTSGRVTDTQYFGPGTRLTVL.